This T cell receptor (beta chain) was identified during a study of blood T cell repertoires in COVID-19. Whole-study context: Sites across the United States, Italy and Spain contributed samples from acute and convalescent COVID-19. Nucleic acid was either cDNA or gDNA, and it came from T cells, B-cell-depleted T cells, or PBMCs.

Methods used by the authors: Using reference gene primer amplification, nucleated cell counts were estimated. TCRdb's table, derived via immunoSEQ multiplex PCR, lists solely in-frame clones and lacks some. That table supplies the V and J calls and clone size; D and trimming were determined from the DNA. Of roughly 100,000 clones detected, over 65% appear once; the ten largest clones hold more than 10%. Losses at the gene ends were 6 bases for V and 6 bases for J; bases not matched to a gene: 5. Germline V gene sequence: CDR1 ENHRY, CDR2 SYGVKD. The CDR3 has 13 amino acids. This receptor was obtained from a human donor in a cohort sampled during active COVID-19. The sequenced sample was peripheral blood. The chain combines TRBV10-3 with TRBJ2-3, with 8 bases aligning to TRBD1. Written as DNA, the CDR3 is TGTGCCATCAGGGACAGGGTAGGGGATACGCAGTATTTT. It is translated as CAIRDRVGDTQYF.